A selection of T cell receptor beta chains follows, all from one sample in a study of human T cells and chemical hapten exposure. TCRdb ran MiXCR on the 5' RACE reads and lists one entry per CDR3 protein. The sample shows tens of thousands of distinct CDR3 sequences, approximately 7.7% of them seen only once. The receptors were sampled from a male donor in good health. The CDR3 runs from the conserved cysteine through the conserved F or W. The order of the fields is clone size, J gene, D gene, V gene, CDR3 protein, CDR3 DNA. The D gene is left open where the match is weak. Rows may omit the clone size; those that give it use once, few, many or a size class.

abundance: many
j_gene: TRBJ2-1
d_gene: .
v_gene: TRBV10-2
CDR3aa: CASRRGPYEQFF
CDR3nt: TGCGCCAGCAGGCGCGGCCCCTATGAGCAGTTCTTC

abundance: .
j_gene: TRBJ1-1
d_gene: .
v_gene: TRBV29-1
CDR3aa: CSVDPDPNTEAFF
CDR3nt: TGCAGCGTTGATCCAGACCCGAACACTGAAGCTTTCTTT

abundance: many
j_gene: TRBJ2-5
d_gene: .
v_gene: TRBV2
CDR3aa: CASSGVSQETQYF
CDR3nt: TGTGCCAGCAGTGGCGTCTCGCAAGAGACCCAGTACTTC

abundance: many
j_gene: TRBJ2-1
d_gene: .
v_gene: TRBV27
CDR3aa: CASSLYGGKYNEQFF
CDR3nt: TGTGCCAGCAGTTTATATGGGGGGAAGTACAATGAGCAGTTCTTC

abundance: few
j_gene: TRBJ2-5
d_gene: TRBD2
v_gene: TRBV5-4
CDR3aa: CASSSGTRLETQYF
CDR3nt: TGTGCCAGCAGCTCCGGGACTAGGCTAGAGACCCAGTACTTC

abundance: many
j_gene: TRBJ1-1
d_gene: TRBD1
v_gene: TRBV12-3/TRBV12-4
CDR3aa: CASSPDRDTEAFF
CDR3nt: TGTGCCAGCAGTCCGGACAGGGACACTGAAGCTTTCTTT

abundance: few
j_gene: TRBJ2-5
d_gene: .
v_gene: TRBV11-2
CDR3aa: CASSLFRDQETQYF
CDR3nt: TGTGCCAGCAGCTTATTTCGGGACCAAGAGACCCAGTACTTC

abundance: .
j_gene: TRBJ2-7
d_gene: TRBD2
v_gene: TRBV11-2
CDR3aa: CASSLELGGGYSYEQYF
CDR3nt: TGTGCCAGCAGCTTAGAGTTGGGCGGGGGGTACTCCTACGAGCAGTACTTC

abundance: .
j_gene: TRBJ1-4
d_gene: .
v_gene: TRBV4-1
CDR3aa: CASSQDSGKLFF
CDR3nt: TGCGCCAGCAGCCAAGACAGCGGAAAACTGTTTTTT

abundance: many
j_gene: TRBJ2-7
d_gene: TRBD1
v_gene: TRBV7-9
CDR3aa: CASSSAVQGADEQYF
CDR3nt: TGTGCCAGCAGCTCAGCGGTGCAGGGGGCGGACGAGCAGTACTTC

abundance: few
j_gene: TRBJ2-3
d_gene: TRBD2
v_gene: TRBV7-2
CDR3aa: CASSPSGTVWDTQYF
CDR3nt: TGTGCCAGCAGCCCTAGCGGCACAGTGTGGGATACGCAGTATTTT

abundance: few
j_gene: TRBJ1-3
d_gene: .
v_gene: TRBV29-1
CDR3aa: CSVSLGDTIYF
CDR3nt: TGCAGCGTTTCTCTAGGAGACACCATATATTTT

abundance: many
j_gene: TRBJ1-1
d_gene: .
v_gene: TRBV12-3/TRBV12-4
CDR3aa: CASSFFWEGKTEAFF
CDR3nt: TGTGCCAGCAGTTTTTTCTGGGAGGGTAAGACTGAAGCTTTCTTT

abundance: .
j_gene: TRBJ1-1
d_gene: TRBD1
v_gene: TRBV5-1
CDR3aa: CASSRDSPGPSTEAFF
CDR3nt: TGCGCCAGCAGCCGGGACAGCCCGGGGCCATCCACTGAAGCTTTCTTT

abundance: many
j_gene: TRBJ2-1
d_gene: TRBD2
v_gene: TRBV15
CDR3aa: CATSGELAGGYNEQFF
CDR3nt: TGTGCCACCAGCGGTGAACTAGCGGGAGGGTACAATGAGCAGTTCTTC

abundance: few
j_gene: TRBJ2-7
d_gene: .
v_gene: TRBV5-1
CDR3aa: CASSLWTESYEQYF
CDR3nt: TGCGCCAGCAGCTTGTGGACGGAATCCTACGAGCAGTACTTC

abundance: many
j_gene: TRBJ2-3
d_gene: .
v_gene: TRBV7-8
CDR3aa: CASSQPVGAGTDTQYF
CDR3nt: TGTGCCAGCAGCCAACCTGTGGGGGCGGGCACAGATACGCAGTATTTT

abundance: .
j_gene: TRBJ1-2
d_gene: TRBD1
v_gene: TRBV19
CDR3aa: CASTGTANYGYTF
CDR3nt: TGTGCCAGTACCGGGACAGCTAACTATGGCTACACCTTC

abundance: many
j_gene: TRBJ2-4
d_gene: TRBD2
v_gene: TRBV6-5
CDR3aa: CASSNGLAGDKNIQYF
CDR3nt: TGTGCCAGCAGCAATGGACTAGCGGGGGACAAAAACATTCAGTACTTC

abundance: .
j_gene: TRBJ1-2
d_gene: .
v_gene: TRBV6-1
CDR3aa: CASSEWEYGYTF
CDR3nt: TGTGCCAGCAGTGAATGGGAGTATGGCTACACCTTC

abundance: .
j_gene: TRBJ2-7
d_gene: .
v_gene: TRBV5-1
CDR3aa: CASSLQAGHEQYF
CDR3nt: TGCGCCAGCAGCCTACAGGCAGGGCACGAGCAGTACTTC

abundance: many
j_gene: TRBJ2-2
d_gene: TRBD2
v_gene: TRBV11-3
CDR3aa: CASSLGLAGDTGELFF
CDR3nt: TGTGCCAGCAGCTTAGGACTAGCGGGTGACACCGGGGAGCTGTTTTTT

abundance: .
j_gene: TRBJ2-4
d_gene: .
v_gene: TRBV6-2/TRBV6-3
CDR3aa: CASSWTALAKNIQYF
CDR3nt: TGTGCCAGCAGTTGGACAGCCCTAGCCAAAAACATTCAGTACTTC

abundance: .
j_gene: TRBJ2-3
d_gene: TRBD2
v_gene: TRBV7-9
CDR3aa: CASSLGLAADTQYF
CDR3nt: TGTGCCAGCAGCTTGGGACTAGCCGCAGATACGCAGTATTTT

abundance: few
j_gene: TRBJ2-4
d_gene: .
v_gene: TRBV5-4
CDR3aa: CASSLETYKNIQYF
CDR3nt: TGTGCCAGCAGCTTGGAGACTTACAAAAACATTCAGTACTTC

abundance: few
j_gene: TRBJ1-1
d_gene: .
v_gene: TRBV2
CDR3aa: CAKKWMNTEAFF
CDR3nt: TGTGCCAAAAAGTGGATGAACACTGAAGCTTTCTTT

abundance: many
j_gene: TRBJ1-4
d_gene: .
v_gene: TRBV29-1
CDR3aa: CSVVGGEYEKLFF
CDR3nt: TGCAGCGTTGTTGGAGGGGAATATGAAAAACTGTTTTTT

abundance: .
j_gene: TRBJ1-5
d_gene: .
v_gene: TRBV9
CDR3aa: CASSQRPGQPQHF
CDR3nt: TGTGCCAGCAGTCAAAGGCCCGGGCAGCCCCAGCATTTT

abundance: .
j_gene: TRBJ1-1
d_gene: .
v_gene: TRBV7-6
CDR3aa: CASSSGTGMNTEAFF
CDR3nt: TGTGCCAGCAGCTCCGGGACTGGGATGAACACTGAAGCTTTCTTT

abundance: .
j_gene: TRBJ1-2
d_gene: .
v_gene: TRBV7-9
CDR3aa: CASSLSSSGNNYGYTF
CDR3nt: TGTGCCAGCAGCTTATCCAGTTCGGGGAATAACTATGGCTACACCTTC

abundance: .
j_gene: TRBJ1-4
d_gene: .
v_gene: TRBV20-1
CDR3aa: CSARGGTAGEKLFF
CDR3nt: TGCAGTGCTAGAGGCGGCACGGCGGGGGAAAAACTGTTTTTT

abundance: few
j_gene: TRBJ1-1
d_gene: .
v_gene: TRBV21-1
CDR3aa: CASSKGRLGAEAFF
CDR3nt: TGTGCCAGCAGTAAGGGGCGCCTGGGGGCTGAAGCTTTCTTT

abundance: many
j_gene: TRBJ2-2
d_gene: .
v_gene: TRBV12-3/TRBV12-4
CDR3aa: CASSSGVAGELFF
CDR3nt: TGTGCCAGCAGTTCCGGGGTGGCCGGGGAGCTGTTTTTT

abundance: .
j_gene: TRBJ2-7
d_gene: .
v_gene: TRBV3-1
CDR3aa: CASSHTPGHEQYF
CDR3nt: TGTGCCAGCAGCCACACTCCCGGGCACGAGCAGTACTTC

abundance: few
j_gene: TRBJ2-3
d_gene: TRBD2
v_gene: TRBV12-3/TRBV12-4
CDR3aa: CASSPPPGSGAASSTDTQYF
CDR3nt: TGTGCCAGCAGTCCCCCCCCGGGTAGCGGGGCCGCATCTAGCACAGATACGCAGTATTTT

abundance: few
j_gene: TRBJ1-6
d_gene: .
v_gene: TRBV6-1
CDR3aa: CASSVGDSPLHF
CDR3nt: TGTGCCAGCAGTGTGGGGGATTCACCCCTCCACTTT

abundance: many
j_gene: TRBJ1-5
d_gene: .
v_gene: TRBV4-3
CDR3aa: CASSQGVNQPQHF
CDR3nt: TGCGCCAGCAGCCAAGGTGTAAATCAGCCCCAGCATTTT

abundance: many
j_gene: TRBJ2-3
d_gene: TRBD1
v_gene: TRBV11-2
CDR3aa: CASSYLDRGQTDTQYF
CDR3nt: TGTGCCAGCAGCTACCTTGACAGGGGGCAAACAGATACGCAGTATTTT

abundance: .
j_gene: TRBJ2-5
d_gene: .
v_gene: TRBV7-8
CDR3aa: CASSLRGGHQYQETQYF
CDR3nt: TGTGCCAGCAGCTTACGAGGGGGGCACCAGTACCAAGAGACCCAGTACTTC

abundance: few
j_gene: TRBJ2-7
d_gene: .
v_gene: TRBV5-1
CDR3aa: CASSLGTLVHEQYF
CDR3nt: TGCGCCAGCAGCCTCGGGACTCTGGTCCACGAGCAGTACTTC

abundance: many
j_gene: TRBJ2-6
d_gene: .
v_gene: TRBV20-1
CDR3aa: CSARVGANVLTF
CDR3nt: TGCAGTGCTAGAGTTGGGGCCAACGTCCTGACTTTC

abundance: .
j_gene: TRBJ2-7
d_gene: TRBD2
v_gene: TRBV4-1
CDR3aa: CASSQVPGLGGEQYF
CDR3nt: TGCGCCAGCAGCCAAGTCCCGGGACTAGGTGGGGAGCAGTACTTC

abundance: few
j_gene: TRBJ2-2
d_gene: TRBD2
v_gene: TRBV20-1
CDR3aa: CSATSSGRNTGELFF
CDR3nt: TGCAGTGCCACCTCTAGCGGGAGAAACACCGGGGAGCTGTTTTTT

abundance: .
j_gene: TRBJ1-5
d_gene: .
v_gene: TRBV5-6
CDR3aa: CASSPGGRGGQPQHF
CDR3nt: TGTGCCAGCAGCCCGGGGGGGCGGGGCGGGCAGCCCCAGCATTTT

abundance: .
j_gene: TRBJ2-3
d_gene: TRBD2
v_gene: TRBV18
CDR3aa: CASSHPGLAGDTQYF
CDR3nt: TGTGCCAGCTCACACCCGGGACTAGCGGGAGATACGCAGTATTTT

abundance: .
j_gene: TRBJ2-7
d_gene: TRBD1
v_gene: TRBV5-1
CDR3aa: CASSLTGVPSYEQYF
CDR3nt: TGCGCCAGCAGCCTGACAGGGGTCCCCTCCTACGAGCAGTACTTC

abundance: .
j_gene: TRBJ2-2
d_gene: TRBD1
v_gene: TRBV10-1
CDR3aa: CASSRGTENTGELFF
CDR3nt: TGCGCCAGCAGTCGAGGGACAGAAAACACCGGGGAGCTGTTTTTT

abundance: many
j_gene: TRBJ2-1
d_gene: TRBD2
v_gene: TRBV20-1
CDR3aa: CSASGGADYNEQFF
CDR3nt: TGCAGTGCTAGCGGGGGGGCGGATTACAATGAGCAGTTCTTC

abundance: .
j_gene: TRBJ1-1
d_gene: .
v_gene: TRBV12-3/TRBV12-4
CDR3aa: CASNGAGPNTEAFF
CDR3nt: TGTGCCAGCAATGGGGCAGGCCCGAACACTGAAGCTTTCTTT

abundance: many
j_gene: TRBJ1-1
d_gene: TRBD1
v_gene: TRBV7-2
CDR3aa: CASSLAGQGPLNTEAFF
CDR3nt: TGTGCCAGCAGCTTGGCGGGACAGGGGCCTCTGAACACTGAAGCTTTCTTT

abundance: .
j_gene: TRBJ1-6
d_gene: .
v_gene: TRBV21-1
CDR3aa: CASSKQAAHSPLHF
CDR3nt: TGTGCCAGCAGCAAACAGGCGGCGCATTCACCCCTCCACTTT

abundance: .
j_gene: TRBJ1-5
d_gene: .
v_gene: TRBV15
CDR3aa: CATSDRDGDQPQHF
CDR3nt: TGTGCCACCAGCGACCGGGACGGAGATCAGCCCCAGCATTTT

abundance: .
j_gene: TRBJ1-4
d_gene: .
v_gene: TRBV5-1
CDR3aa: CASSLGYTSTNEKLFF
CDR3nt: TGCGCCAGCAGCTTGGGGTACACTTCAACTAATGAAAAACTGTTTTTT

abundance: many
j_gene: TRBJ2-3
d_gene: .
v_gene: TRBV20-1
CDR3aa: CSARDPRATDTQYF
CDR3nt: TGCAGTGCTAGAGATCCGCGGGCCACAGATACGCAGTATTTT

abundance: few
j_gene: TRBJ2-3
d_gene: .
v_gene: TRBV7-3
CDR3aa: CASSIGVLATDTQYF
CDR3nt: TGTGCCAGCAGTATAGGGGTTCTAGCGACAGATACGCAGTATTTT

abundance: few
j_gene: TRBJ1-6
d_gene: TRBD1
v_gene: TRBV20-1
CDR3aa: CSARDPTGDNSPLHF
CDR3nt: TGCAGTGCTAGAGACCCGACAGGGGATAATTCACCCCTCCACTTT